This TCR beta chain stems from a study of blood T cells in healthy people across ages (dated by TCRdb to the mid-2010s). Some background on the complete study: Template switching captured roughly one uniquely barcoded TCR beta cDNA molecule per two T cells in model experiments. Two additional independent replicas of 1 million unique cDNA reads from the same blood draw were analyzed for two donors (one aged 18 to 30 and one aged 80 or older). Using deep sequencing normalized with unique cDNA molecular identifiers, the study measured how TCR beta repertoire diversity changes with age. Donors of different ages were randomly distributed across sequencing lanes to avoid experimental bias. Four age groups were formed from the donors: young (average approximately 15 years), middle-aged (approximately 41), aged (62) and long-lived (about 75).

Reading the germline V gene gives CDR1 MDHEN and CDR2 SYDVKM. V and J are trimmed by 7 bases and 2 bases, and the gene matches miss 8 bases of the junction. The CDR3 starts with the cysteine, ends with the phenylalanine, and has 16 residues. The DNA shown is the 48-base CDR3, in frame from base 1. Libraries were prepared through 5' RACE. TCRdb records Illumina HiSeq 2500 as the sequencer. A second PCR of roughly 6 to 11 cycles was run with a J-beta primer mix and a sample-barcoded 5' primer. Each TCR beta cDNA molecule received a unique molecular identifier from a template-switch 5' adaptor carrying 12 random nucleotides. Each sample yielded at least 2.5 million CDR3-containing paired-end reads. First-strand cDNA was synthesized from all RNA with the Mint cDNA synthesis kit, primed by a TRBC-specific oligonucleotide. After uracil-DNA glycosylase treatment, a first 18-cycle PCR used universal primers M1SS and BC2_uni_R on all cDNA. The original methods were these. Normalization of each sample was performed by random selection of 1 million high-quality reads, each carrying a distinct molecular identifier. Instead of being binned into consensus sequences, reads with shared molecular identifiers were discarded. CDR3 identification, clonotype clustering and error correction used MiTCR with a Q25 quality threshold and the strictest error-elimination algorithm. Lower-bound total TCR beta diversity was estimated with a nonparametric unseen species model using Euler transformation. In-frame beta chains were kept once TCRdb had trimmed the public reads at Q25 with fastp and called clones with MiXCR. Rows with one shared CDR3 protein collapse into an entry with the most common genes and DNA. The V and J calls come from TCRdb's annotation, not from the publication. The table for this sample lists 1.5 million to 1.9 million distinct CDR3 sequences; about 45% of them were counted only once. Of the sample, over 3.5% falls within the top ten clones.

Concerning this clonotype itself: What this receptor recognizes is not known. Base qualities are not recorded, but no much larger clone differs from it by a single base.

Broader findings and caveats from the paper: Estimates of total diversity based on one million sequenced T cells were regarded as lower bounds and as underestimates. The long-lived group showed more naive CD4+ T cells, fewer expanded clones and increased TCR diversity than the aged group, suggesting age selection. Conclusive comparison of naive and antigen-experienced compartments was prevented by the profiling of bulk unsorted PBMCs. Observed TCR beta diversity per million T cells fell roughly linearly with age, and a significant reduction was already apparent by age around 40. Observed TCR beta diversity correlated strongly with the percentage of naive T cells measured by flow cytometry. Donor CMV infection status was unknown, potentially confounding age-related changes in expanded clonotypes.

The roughly 38 donors, aged about 6 to 95 years, were systemically healthy Caucasian individuals from Russia. Approximately 11 milliliters of peripheral blood were drawn from each donor into EDTA-treated Vacutainer tubes. Ficoll-Paque density-gradient centrifugation was used to isolate PBMCs, with at least 6 million per sample. Trizol reagent was used to extract total RNA from the PBMCs, yielding at least 5 micrograms per sample. The percentages of naive CD45RAhigh/CD27high T cells were determined by flow cytometry on a PBMC aliquot from every donor. Recombination linked TRBV28 to TRBJ1-5, with 10 bases aligning to TRBD1. Sample: blood. This TCR derives from a woman aged 18-29 years in good health. The CDR3 in this case is CASIDYGTGGNQPQHF. In nucleotide form, the sequence is TGTGCCAGCATCGATTATGGGACAGGGGGCAATCAGCCCCAGCATTTT. The CDR3, completed at both ends by the reference TRBV28 and TRBJ1-5 genes, gives the full variable domain DVKVTQSSRYLVKRTGEKVFLECVQDMDHENMFWYRQDPGLGLRLIYFSYDVKMKEKGDIPEGYSVSREKKERFSLILESASTNQTSMYLCASIDYGTGGNQPQHFGDGTRLSIL.